The 29 T cell receptor beta chains presented below share a single source sample, sequenced in a study of T cells in Graves' hyperthyroidism and ophthalmopathy. Template material for amplifying TCR beta CDR3 regions consisted of RNA transcripts. The HTBI set primed first-round TCR CDR3 RT-PCR. TCRdb redid the calling of the multiplex PCR reads with MiXCR, one entry per CDR3 protein. The sample lists 300,000 to 450,000 distinct CDR3 sequences, 25% occurring once. The sequencing sample was made of blood. The source is a man in his fifties or sixties with Graves' hyperthyroidism.

In the case of this clonotype: Just one base apart from a much larger clone, this may be a read error. The chain is built from TRBV11-2 and TRBJ2-5; D remains unclear. The CDR3 is 11 residues long. CDR1 is SGHAT, CDR2 FQNNGV, per germline. The CDR3 here is CASSQGLTPYF. The CDR3 DNA sequence: TGTGCCAGCAGCCAAGGGTTAACCCCGTACTTC.

This clonotype occurred many times. The chain carries TRBV7-3 and TRBJ2-5; D might be TRBD2 (6 bases). The V end was cut by 2 bases, the J end by 0 bases, with 7 bases between. The CDR3 contains 14 residues. In germline, CDR1 is SGHTA, CDR2 FQGTGA. The CDR3 sequence: CASSLGGNQETQYF. As DNA, the CDR3 is TGTGCCAGCAGCTTAGGGGGGAACCAAGAGACCCAGTACTTC.

This clonotype occurred many times. The CDR3 DNA is TGCGCCAGCAGCTTGGACGTCCCTGGAAACACCATATATTTT. It codes for CASSLDVPGNTIYF. The chain links TRBV5-1 to TRBJ1-3; D not certain. The CDR3 is 14 residues long. V dropped 0 bases and J dropped 2 bases, with 6 bases sitting between them. Germline CDR1 and CDR2: SGHRS and YFSETQ.

A word on this clonotype: A much bigger clone sits one base away, suggesting this may be a read error. The rearrangement uses TRBV3-1 and TRBJ2-5, with TRBD1 identical over 9 bases. Trimming took 4 bases from V and 7 from J; bases not matched to a gene: 10. Germline V gene data show CDR1 as LGHDT and CDR2 as YNNKEL (reference sequence). This CDR3 spans 15 amino acids. The CDR3 region is CASSPGDRAHGTQYF. The CDR3 nucleotides read TGTGCCAGCAGCCCGGGGGACAGGGCTCACGGGACCCAGTACTTC.

This clonotype was found a few times. The gene calls are TRBV6-2 or TRBV6-3 and TRBJ2-2; D gene ambiguous. This CDR3 comprises 17 residues. Germline V gives CDR1 MNHEY, CDR2 SVGEGT. Trimming stripped 5 bases from V and 1 base from J, with 17 bases between. CDR3 nucleotide sequence: TGTGCCAGCAGTGACCGTCTAAGGGAAGGGAACACCGGGGAGCTGTTTTTT. It codes for CASSDRLREGNTGELFF.

Of note for this clonotype: With a much larger clone just one base away, this may be a read error. J is TRBJ1-1 and V is TRBV11-1; no clear D. The length of the CDR3 is 12 residues. Per the germline V gene, CDR1 is SGHAT and CDR2 is FQDESV (reference sequence). V shed 8 bases and J shed 3 bases, with 10 bases lying between them. CDR3 sequence (DNA): TGTGCCAGCGGCCCCGGACACACTGAAGCTTTCTTT. Protein product: CASGPGHTEAFF.

The rearrangement links TRBV28 to TRBJ2-5, with D possibly matching TRBD1 (6 bases). V gave up 8 bases and J gave up 6 bases, with 25 bases separating them. Germline CDR1 and CDR2: MDHEN and SYDVKM. CDR3 length equals 16 residues. The CDR3 DNA reads as TGTGCCAGCGATTGGGCCCCTGCCGGACAGATTAAGACCCAGTACTTC. As protein: CASDWAPAGQIKTQYF.

There are many counts of this clonotype. The chain has TRBV12-3 or TRBV12-4 and TRBJ2-1, with 8 bases identical to TRBD2. V shed 7 bases, J shed 6 bases, and the junction held 8 bases outside the gene matches. The CDR3 loop spans 14 amino acids. The CDR3 coding sequence is TGTGCCAGCACCCTTGGACTAGCTAGCAATGAGCAGTTCTTC. Amino acids: CASTLGLASNEQFF.

This clonotype occurred a few times. The J gene is TRBJ1-5, the V gene TRBV18; D is possibly TRBD1 (5 bases). The CDR3 runs to 13 residues. Germline CDR1 and CDR2: KGHSH and LQKENI. V lost 5 bases, J lost 6 bases, and 11 bases lay in between. DNA for the CDR3: TGTGCCAGCTCAGCCAGGGTAACTCAGCCCCAGCATTTT. Translation gives CASSARVTQPQHF.

V and J are TRBV20-1 and TRBJ1-1; D gene unclear. There are 12 residues in the CDR3. The V end lost 6 bases, the J end lost 1 base, and 9 bases lay between the germline ends. Looked up from germline, CDR1 is DFQATT and CDR2 is SNEGSKA (reference sequence). CDR3 region: CSAVSGNTEAFF. The DNA for the CDR3 is TGCAGTGCCGTCAGTGGGAACACTGAAGCTTTCTTT.

On this clonotype itself: At one of its ends the junction is not consistent with the germline gene, which may arise from a read error. The V gene is TRBV11-2, the J gene TRBJ2-3; D gene ambiguous. Germline V gene data show CDR1 as SGHAT and CDR2 as FQNNGV. The CDR3 spans 15 residues. The CDR3: CASTETGVGTNTQYF. As DNA, the CDR3 is TGTGCCAGCACCGAGACTGGGGTGGGCACAAATACGCAGTATTTT.

The chain links TRBV24-1 to TRBJ2-3; 8 bases map to TRBD2. V was pared by 1 base and J by 2 bases, with 4 bases of the junction left unmatched. Germline V lookup: CDR1 KGHDR, CDR2 SFDVKD. CDR3 length: 16 residues. CDR3 bases: TGTGCCACCAGTGATTTAACTAGCGGATACACAGATACGCAGTATTTT. This sequence encodes CATSDLTSGYTDTQYF.

The rearrangement links TRBV12-3 or TRBV12-4 to TRBJ2-1; 7 bases fit TRBD2. The CDR3 consists of 13 residues. V lost 3 bases, J lost 10 bases, and 6 bases stayed unmatched. Here the CDR3 reads CASSLEGGQEQFF. The CDR3 nucleotides read TGTGCCAGCAGTTTGGAGGGAGGGCAAGAGCAGTTCTTC.

The V and J genes are TRBV20-1 and TRBJ1-1; D gene unclear. V lost 1 base and J 1 base, leaving 7 bases between the germline ends. Per the germline V gene, CDR1 is DFQATT and CDR2 is SNEGSKA (reference sequence). The CDR3 has 13 amino acids. The CDR3 DNA reads as TGCAGTGCTAGAGTACGGACGAACACTGAAGCTTTCTTT. This codes for CSARVRTNTEAFF.

Regarding this clonotype: A much larger clone is a single base away; this may be a read error. V is TRBV12-3 or TRBV12-4 and J is TRBJ1-1; 7 positions match TRBD1. This CDR3 spans 14 amino acids. The V segment lost 1 base and the J segment 7 bases; nucleotides outside the gene matches: 6. CDR3 loop: CASSLGQGLIEAFF. The CDR3 DNA reads as TGTGCCAGCAGTTTAGGACAGGGCCTCATTGAAGCTTTCTTT.

The chain carries TRBV6-1 and TRBJ2-2, with D hard to call. This CDR3 spans 15 amino acids. Germline CDR1 and CDR2: MNHNS and SASEGT. Trimming cost V 1 base and J 1 base, with 7 bases left between them. The CDR3 reads CASSEVAENTGELFF. Written as DNA, the CDR3 is TGTGCCAGCAGTGAAGTGGCGGAGAACACCGGGGAGCTGTTTTTT.

There are many counts of this clonotype. V and J are TRBV12-3 or TRBV12-4 and TRBJ2-3; TRBD1 might be the D (7 bases). V was clipped by 4 bases and J by 8 bases, with 13 bases between them. The CDR3 has 13 amino acids. CDR3 in DNA: TGTGCCAGCAGTTCAAGACAGGGAGGTACGCAGTATTTT. Translating it yields CASSSRQGGTQYF.

The J gene is TRBJ2-1, the V gene TRBV18; 11 nucleotides match TRBD2. The germline CDR1 and CDR2 sequences are KGHSH and LQKENI. The V and J ends lost 4 bases and 6 bases, in that order; junction bases with no gene match: 8. There are 16 residues in the CDR3. The CDR3 region is CASSLQRLAGRNEQFF. The CDR3 DNA reads as TGTGCCAGCTCACTACAGCGACTAGCGGGACGCAATGAGCAGTTCTTC.

This clonotype occurred a few times. The chain recombines TRBV7-6 with TRBJ2-7; no definite D call. V was clipped by 5 bases and J by 7 bases, with 15 bases between them. The CDR3 totals 13 residues. In germline, CDR1 is SGHVS, CDR2 FNYEAQ. For the CDR3, the DNA is TGTGCCAGCAGCCCCTTCCCCGGTAGGGAGCAGTACTTC. Amino acid sequence: CASSPFPGREQYF. The variable domain in full, completed from reference TRBV7-6 and TRBJ2-7, reads GAGVSQSPRYKVTKRGQDVALRCDPISGHVSLYWYRQALGQGPEFLTYFNYEAQQDKSGLPNDRFSAERPEGSISTLTIQRTEQRDSAMYRCASSPFPGREQYFGPGTRLTVT.

The V gene is TRBV20-1, the J gene TRBJ1-1, with TRBD1 as a possible D gene (6 bases). Trimming shortened V by 2 bases and J by 7 bases, and 11 bases separated the two germline ends. Germline CDR1 reads DFQATT; CDR2 reads SNEGSKA (reference sequence). The CDR3 contains 12 residues. The CDR3 spells CSARRQALEAFF. Here the CDR3 DNA reads TGCAGTGCTAGACGACAGGCACTTGAAGCTTTCTTT.

The CDR3 loop reads CSAASLGRTYEQYF. DNA for the CDR3: TGCAGTGCTGCAAGCCTGGGAAGAACCTACGAGCAGTACTTC. The chain employs TRBV20-1 and TRBJ2-7; no clear D. The CDR3 extends over 14 amino acids. Trimming took 5 bases from V and 2 from J, leaving 16 bases between them. Germline V gives CDR1 DFQATT, CDR2 SNEGSKA (reference sequence).

This clonotype has a count of ten or more. The chain recombines TRBV6-1 with TRBJ2-5; perhaps TRBD2 as D (5 bases). This CDR3 is built from 15 residues. Germline CDR1 reads MNHNS; CDR2 reads SASEGT. V was shortened by 3 bases and J by 7 bases, with 18 bases between the two germline ends. In DNA form, the CDR3 reads TGTGCCAGCAGTGACCGCGGGCCACTGGGCGTGACCCAGTACTTC. It codes for CASSDRGPLGVTQYF.

A few counts support this clonotype. V usage is TRBV20-1 and J usage is TRBJ2-1, with 12 bases identical to TRBD2. The CDR3 length is 17 residues. Per the germline V gene, CDR1 is DFQATT and CDR2 is SNEGSKA (reference sequence). Losses at the gene ends were 0 bases for V and 7 bases for J; bases not matched to a gene: 10. The CDR3 DNA sequence: TGCAGTGCTAGAGAAGAGTTACTAGCGGGAGGAGGGAATGAGCAGTTCTTC. This translates into CSAREELLAGGGNEQFF.

The chain recombines TRBV28 with TRBJ1-4, with TRBD1 matching over 7 bases. J was trimmed by 11 bases and V by 5 bases; bases with no gene match: 14. The CDR3 contains 15 residues. Germline V gene sequence: CDR1 MDHEN, CDR2 SYDVKM. The CDR3 protein is CASSPRGGIRGKLFF. The CDR3 DNA reads as TGTGCCAGCAGTCCCCGAGGGGGCATACGAGGGAAACTGTTTTTT.

V usage is TRBV7-9 and J usage is TRBJ1-3; 7 bases map to TRBD1. This CDR3 spans 14 amino acids. The germline V gene has CDR1 SEHNR and CDR2 FQNEAQ (reference sequence). V lost 5 bases and J lost 3; bases outside the gene matches: 4. In DNA, the CDR3 is TGTGCCAGCAGCCGAGGGGGCTTTGGAAACACCATATATTTT. Translated, it gives CASSRGGFGNTIYF.

The chain employs TRBV27 and TRBJ1-1; no reliable D call. Germline loops: CDR1 MNHEY, CDR2 SMNVEV (reference sequence). Deletions cut 3 bases from V and 1 base from J, with 12 bases between. This CDR3 has 15 amino acids. The CDR3 DNA is TGTGCCAGCAGTTTCGAGGGTTCCCCGAACACTGAAGCTTTCTTT. Translated, it gives CASSFEGSPNTEAFF.

The J gene is TRBJ2-7, the V gene TRBV4-2; TRBD1 might be the D (6 bases). Germline loops: CDR1 LGHNA, CDR2 YNFKEQ. The CDR3 sequence is 14 residues long. The V gene lost 1 base and the J gene lost 1 base, with 8 bases spanning the gap. The CDR3 DNA reads TGTGCCAGCAGCCAAGGGACAGCTTCCTACGAGCAGTACTTC. Amino acids: CASSQGTASYEQYF.

Points on this clonotype: Given a much more abundant clone one base away, this may be a read error. This rearrangement joins TRBV6-5 to TRBJ1-1; D gene ambiguous. The germline gives CDR1 MNHEY, CDR2 SVGAGI. V was cut by 2 bases and J by 0 bases, with 4 bases left in between. The CDR3 is 13 residues long. The CDR3 DNA follows: TGTGCCAGCAGTTACCAGGTGAACACTGAAGCTTTCTTT. Protein product: CASSYQVNTEAFF.

This clonotype was seen at least ten times. This chain connects TRBV7-9 to TRBJ2-1, with D perhaps TRBD2 (5 bases). Between the trimmed V and J ends, which lost 5 bases and 3 bases, there was a span of 17 bases. The germline gives CDR1 SEHNR, CDR2 FQNEAQ (reference sequence). The CDR3 spans 16 residues. The CDR3 loop reads CASSQPGDLSYNEQFF. The CDR3 nucleotides are TGTGCCAGCAGCCAACCCGGGGATCTGAGCTACAATGAGCAGTTCTTC.